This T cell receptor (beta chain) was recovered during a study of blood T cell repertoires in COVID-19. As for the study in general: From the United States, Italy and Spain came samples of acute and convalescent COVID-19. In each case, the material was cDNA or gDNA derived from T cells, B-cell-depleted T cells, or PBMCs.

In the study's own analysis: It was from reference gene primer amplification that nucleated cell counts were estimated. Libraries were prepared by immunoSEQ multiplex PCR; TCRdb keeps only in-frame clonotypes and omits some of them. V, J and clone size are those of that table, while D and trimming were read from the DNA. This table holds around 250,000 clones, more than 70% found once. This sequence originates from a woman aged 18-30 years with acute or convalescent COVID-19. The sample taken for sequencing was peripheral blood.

The CDR3 here is CASSITGGHQPQHF. The CDR3 coding sequence is TGTGCCAGCAGCATCACAGGGGGTCATCAGCCCCAGCATTTT. The chain combines TRBV11-2 with TRBJ1-5; TRBD1 aligns across 8 bases. J lost 5 bases, V lost 5 bases, and 5 bases had no gene match. The CDR3 sequence is 14 residues long. Germline V gene data show CDR1 as SGHAT and CDR2 as FQNNGV.